These 14 T cell receptor beta chains share one sample of origin, sequenced in a study of blood T cells in healthy people across ages. It was with a sample-barcoded 5' primer and a J-beta primer mix that a second PCR of roughly 6 to 12 cycles was run. TCRdb recomputed calls from the 5' RACE reads with MiXCR, one row per CDR3 protein. The sample shows hundreds of thousands of distinct CDR3 sequences, around 32% of them seen only once. The sequencing input was blood. These receptor sequences come from a woman at least 80 years old in good health.

This clonotype was found once. This chain links TRBV5-1 with TRBJ2-7; the match to TRBD1 covers 8 bases. Germline lookup yields CDR1 SGHRS and CDR2 YFSETQ. Trimming took 4 bases from V and 3 from J; bases not matched to a gene: 9. The CDR3 loop spans 15 amino acids. The DNA of the CDR3 is TGCGCCAGCAGCCCTGAAACTGACAGGGGCTACGAGCAGTACTTC. Translating it yields CASSPETDRGYEQYF.

This clonotype was recorded many times. The gene calls are TRBV27 and TRBJ2-1, with D tentatively TRBD2 (6 bases). In germline, CDR1 is MNHEY, CDR2 SMNVEV (reference sequence). The CDR3 length is 14 residues. Trimming removed 4 bases from V and 3 bases from J, with 10 bases in between. In nucleotides, the CDR3 is TGTGCCAGCAGTTCGCGGGGCTTCTACAATGAGCAGTTCTTC. This translates into CASSSRGFYNEQFF.

As to this clonotype: A much larger clone is a single base away; this may be a read error. V is TRBV20-1 and J is TRBJ2-5; perhaps TRBD2 as D (7 bases). The CDR3 contains 12 residues. Germline V gene data show CDR1 as DFQATT and CDR2 as SNEGSKA (reference sequence). CDR3 bases: TGCAGGGCTGAGGGGGGGCAAGAGACCCAGTACTTC. The encoded protein is CRAEGGQETQYF.

This clonotype appeared many times. The chain employs TRBV5-1 and TRBJ2-7; possibly TRBD1 for D (6 bases). Germline V gives CDR1 SGHRS, CDR2 YFSETQ. The ends were cut back, 4 bases at V and 2 bases at J, with 13 bases in the middle. There are 14 residues in the CDR3. The CDR3 is CASSLGALAYEQYF. The CDR3 nucleotides read TGCGCCAGCAGCCTGGGGGCGTTAGCCTACGAGCAGTACTTC. Supplemented by reference TRBV5-1 and TRBJ2-7, the full variable domain reads KAGVTQTPRYLIKTRGQQVTLSCSPISGHRSVSWYQQTPGQGLQFLFEYFSETQRNKGNFPGRFSGRQFSNSRSEMNVSTLELGDSALYLCASSLGALAYEQYFGPGTRLTVT.

This clonotype was detected many times. The chain links TRBV20-1 to TRBJ2-1, with 9 nucleotides matching TRBD2. V was pared by 5 bases and J by 5 bases, with 16 bases of the junction left unmatched. Germline CDR1 is DFQATT and CDR2 is SNEGSKA (reference sequence). CDR3 length: 17 residues. The CDR3 spells CSASKGGPAGGNNEQFF. As DNA, the CDR3 is TGCAGTGCTTCAAAGGGGGGGCCGGCGGGGGGGAACAATGAGCAGTTCTTC.

This clonotype was observed a handful of times. The chain carries TRBV7-9 and TRBJ2-1, with TRBD1 identical over 10 bases. CDR3 length: 15 amino acids. Germline values: CDR1 SEHNR, CDR2 FQNEAQ (reference sequence). Trimming cost V 1 base and J 8 bases; bases outside gene matches: 5. The CDR3 coding sequence is TGTGCCAGCAGCTTAGAAGGGACAGGGGATGATGAGCAGTTCTTC. As protein: CASSLEGTGDDEQFF.

To note about this clonotype: The junction departs from germline at one end; a sequencing error may be responsible. The chain is built from TRBV7-2 and TRBJ2-1; D not certain. The CDR3 runs 15 residues. CDR1 is SGHTA, CDR2 FQGNSA, per germline. The CDR3 spells CASSPRAHSYNEQFF. CDR3 nucleotide sequence: TGCGCCAGCAGCCCCCGGGCCCACTCCTACAATGAGCAGTTCTTC.

The rearrangement uses TRBV5-1 and TRBJ2-5, with TRBD2 matching 11 bases. With 0 bases clipped from V and 3 bases from J, the junction kept 7 bases outside the gene matches. The CDR3 has 17 amino acids. Per the germline V gene, CDR1 is SGHRS and CDR2 is YFSETQ. CDR3 loop: CASSLDGLAGSEETQYF. DNA of the CDR3: TGCGCCAGCAGCTTGGACGGACTAGCGGGTTCCGAAGAGACCCAGTACTTC.

This chain links TRBV4-3 with TRBJ2-7; TRBD1 might be the D (6 bases). The germline CDR1 and CDR2 sequences are LGHNA and YSLEER. Trimming removed 4 bases from V and 2 bases from J, with 18 bases in between. This CDR3 is 16 amino acids long. The CDR3 loop is CASSRARQVPTYEQYF. The CDR3 DNA sequence: TGCGCCAGCAGCCGGGCTCGACAGGTGCCTACCTACGAGCAGTACTTC.

The gene calls are TRBV2 and TRBJ2-5, with 9 nucleotides matching TRBD1. The CDR3 length is 15 residues. V lost 6 bases to trimming and J lost 4 bases; unmatched junction nucleotides: 9. Germline V CDR1 and CDR2: SNHLY, FYNNEI. CDR3: CASSPGTGSPETQYF. CDR3 sequence (DNA): TGTGCCAGCAGCCCCGGGACAGGGTCGCCAGAGACCCAGTACTTC.

This chain links TRBV5-1 with TRBJ1-5; D gene uncertain. The CDR3 is made up of 14 amino acids. The V and J ends lost 0 bases and 7 bases respectively, with 11 bases between them. From germline, CDR1 is SGHRS and CDR2 YFSETQ. CDR3 in DNA: TGCGCCAGCAGCTTGGATGGATTGGGGCAGCCCCAGCATTTT. Encoded protein: CASSLDGLGQPQHF.

This clonotype occurred many times. J is TRBJ2-7 and V is TRBV9, with TRBD1 matching 9 bases. CDR3 length: 16 amino acids. J was trimmed by 5 bases and V by 4 bases; bases with no gene match: 13. CDR1 is SGDLS and CDR2 is YYNGEE in the germline V gene. The CDR3 bases are TGTGCCAGCAGCCTAACGATAGGGACAGGGCACCACGAGCAGTACTTC. It is translated as CASSLTIGTGHHEQYF.

The chain combines TRBV6-5 with TRBJ1-1; D not certain. Germline CDR1 and CDR2: MNHEY and SVGAGI. The CDR3 spans 14 residues. Between the trimmed V and J ends, which lost 6 bases and 11 bases, there was a span of 22 bases. CDR3 residues: CASSLRVAYPSAFF. Here the CDR3 DNA reads TGTGCCAGCAGCCTTCGGGTGGCTTACCCCTCGGCTTTCTTT.

In its sample, this clonotype was seen many times. V and J are TRBV5-5 and TRBJ2-3, with 12 bases lining up with TRBD2. This CDR3 spans 18 amino acids. Germline trimming cut 4 bases from V and 0 bases from J; bases unmatched to any gene: 9. The germline gives CDR1 SGHKS, CDR2 YYEKEE (reference sequence). CDR3 sequence reads: CASSLRLAGDSSTDTQYF. CDR3 bases: TGTGCCAGCAGCCTAAGACTAGCGGGGGATTCTAGCACAGATACGCAGTATTTT. The complete variable domain, with remaining parts taken from reference TRBV5-5 and TRBJ2-3, reads DAGVTQSPTHLIKTRGQQVTLRCSPISGHKSVSWYQQVLGQGPQFIFQYYEKEERGRGNFPDRFSARQFPNYSSELNVNALLLGDSALYLCASSLRLAGDSSTDTQYFGPGTRLTVL.